Below are 10 T cell receptor beta chains sequenced from a single sample in a study of shared clonotypes between healthy human individuals. Measured with immunoSEQ multiplex PCR; TCRdb has only the in-frame clones, and not every one. The sample consists of approximately 2.4 million clones, approximately 96% of them appearing once. Material for sequencing was naive CD4+ T cells sorted from blood. Subset in this sample: CD45RA+ positively selected. Every receptor here comes from a man aged 18 to 30 in good health.

In its sample, this clone was seen once. In DNA, the CDR3 is TGTGCCAGCAGCCCAGGACAGGGTGGTAAGGATGAGCAGTTCTTC. Translation: CASSPGQGGKDEQFF. The V call is TRBV7-9, the J call TRBJ2-1; 8 bases map to TRBD1. This CDR3 is 15 amino acids long. Germline-derived CDR1 and CDR2 are SEHNR and FQNEAQ (reference sequence). The V gene end was trimmed by 5 bases and the J gene end by 8 bases; junction bases not matched to a gene: 11. The whole variable domain, filled in from reference TRBV7-9 and TRBJ2-1, reads DTGVSQNPRHKITKRGQNVTFRCDPISEHNRLYWYRQTLGQGPEFLTYFQNEAQLEKSRLLSDRFSAERPKGSFSTLEIQRTEQGDSAMYLCASSPGQGGKDEQFFGPGTRLTVL.

The rearrangement links TRBV7-2 to TRBJ2-3; D not resolved. CDR3 size: 13 residues. Germline assignment: CDR1 SGHTA and CDR2 FQGNSA. V gave up 5 bases and J gave up 11 bases, with 17 bases separating them. CDR3 amino acids: CASSPQTRLGQYF. The CDR3 bases are TGTGCCAGCAGCCCGCAGACCCGTTTAGGGCAGTATTTT.

This chain links TRBV18 with TRBJ2-3; 9 bases match TRBD2. CDR1 is KGHSH and CDR2 is LQKENI in the germline V gene. The junction had 5 bases not matched to a gene; V was cut back by 5 bases and J by 2 bases. The CDR3 loop spans 15 amino acids. CDR3 region: CASSGLAGATDTQYF. CDR3 sequence (DNA): TGTGCCAGCTCAGGGTTAGCGGGAGCCACAGATACGCAGTATTTT.

V gene TRBV29-1 combines with J gene TRBJ2-3; TRBD2 might be the D (6 bases). Germline lookup yields CDR1 SQVTM and CDR2 ANQGSEA. Trimming shortened V by 8 bases and J by 5 bases, and 17 bases separated the two germline ends. This CDR3 has 13 amino acids. CDR3 coding DNA: TGCAGCCCCCGACTAGTCTTCGGAGATACGCAGTATTTT. Translated, it gives CSPRLVFGDTQYF.

The chain carries TRBV5-6 and TRBJ2-1, with TRBD2 matching over 7 bases. Germline CDR1 reads SGHDT; CDR2 reads YYEEEE. V lost 0 bases to trimming and J lost 7 bases; unmatched junction nucleotides: 13. This CDR3 has 17 amino acids. CDR3 sequence reads: CASSLGGAGLGRNEQFF. The CDR3 DNA reads as TGTGCCAGCAGCTTGGGAGGGGCGGGACTCGGGAGGAATGAGCAGTTCTTC.

The chain has TRBV9 and TRBJ2-5; D remains ambiguous. The CDR3 is made up of 14 amino acids. V gave up 4 bases and J gave up 4 bases, with 14 bases separating them. CDR1 SGDLS and CDR2 YYNGEE come from the germline V gene. CDR3 in amino acids: CASSLSGLGETQYF. Written as DNA, the CDR3 is TGTGCCAGCAGCCTCTCCGGTCTTGGAGAGACCCAGTACTTC.

The chain employs TRBV11-1 and TRBJ2-5; D perhaps matches TRBD1 (5 bases). The DNA matches TRBJ2-7 better at its end, which makes the J call doubtful. The CDR3 contains 12 residues. Looked up from germline, CDR1 is SGHAT and CDR2 is FQDESV (reference sequence). This CDR3 reads CASSLGAFEQYF. In DNA, the CDR3 is TGTGCCAGCAGCCTTGGGGCATTCGAGCAGTACTTC.

The chain links TRBV10-3 to TRBJ1-1, with TRBD1 identical over 7 bases. The germline V gene encodes CDR1 ENHRY and CDR2 SYGVKD. The V segment lost 10 bases and the J segment 0 bases; nucleotides outside the gene matches: 5. This CDR3 is 13 amino acids long. CDR3 residues: CATSGTVNTEAFF. CDR3 nucleotide sequence: TGTGCCACCTCCGGGACAGTGAACACTGAAGCTTTCTTT.

The rearrangement joins TRBV2 to TRBJ2-7, with D perhaps matching TRBD2 (6 bases). V was shortened by 5 bases and J by 2 bases, with 10 bases between the two germline ends. Germline V lookup: CDR1 SNHLY, CDR2 FYNNEI. CDR3 length: 13 amino acids. This chain's CDR3 is CASSPTRAYEQYF. The CDR3 coding sequence is TGTGCCAGCAGTCCGACTAGAGCCTACGAGCAGTACTTC.

The chain recombines TRBV29-1 with TRBJ1-2; 7 bases are shared with TRBD1. Germline V gives CDR1 SQVTM, CDR2 ANQGSEA. Losses at the gene ends were 5 bases for V and 8 bases for J; bases not matched to a gene: 5. The CDR3 spans 11 residues. In DNA, the CDR3 is TGCAGCGTTTATACAGGGGAAGGCTACACCTTC. Encoded protein: CSVYTGEGYTF.